The 13 T cell receptor beta chains in this list originate from one sample, sequenced in a study of tumor-infiltrating lymphocytes in primary liver carcinoma. A primer matching the constant region was used to make TCR beta cDNA from approximately 0.55 ug of total RNA. Modified slightly, ARM-PCR produced TCR beta libraries over three nested multiplex PCR rounds. The first two PCR rounds used TRBV1-TRBV30 primers with a Cbeta primer, 10 cycles each. TCRdb called the multiplex PCR reads again in MiXCR, with one record for every CDR3 protein. In the table there are approximately 74,000 distinct CDR3 sequences, 71% of which are singletons. It was from approximately 22-30 mg of unsorted bulk tissue that RNA and DNA were co-extracted. Sample: liver tumor tissue from sampling region 4. The sample's subset: tumor region T4, right-lateral pole. All receptors derive from a woman aged 55-70 years with primary liver carcinoma and hepatitis B virus infection.

This clonotype was observed many times. This chain joins TRBV5-1 and TRBJ2-6; D is ambiguous. CDR3 length: 18 amino acids. Trimming removed 0 bases from V and 0 bases from J, with 13 bases in between. The germline CDR1 and CDR2 sequences are SGHRS and YFSETQ. In nucleotides, the CDR3 is TGCGCCAGCAGCTTGGGACCTCTAGGGAACTCTGGGGCCAACGTCCTGACTTTC. Translated: CASSLGPLGNSGANVLTF.

On this clonotype itself: No conserved phenylalanine or tryptophan is present at the end of the CDR3, so a read error is the likely explanation. The chain employs TRBV11-3 and TRBJ2-7; 8 bases map to TRBD1. After removal of 3 bases from V and 7 bases from J, the junction contained 11 bases not matched to a gene. Germline V gives CDR1 SGHNT, CDR2 YENEEA. This CDR3 is 15 amino acids long. CDR3: CASSFTGPGGAEQYL. Written as DNA, the CDR3 is TGTGCCAGCAGCTTCACCGGGCCAGGGGGCGCTGAGCAGTACTTA.

Concerning this clonotype itself: The conserved closing phenylalanine or tryptophan is absent in this CDR3, likely reflecting a read error. Written as DNA, the CDR3 is TGCGCCAGCAGCTTTAGCGGGAGCAGAAATGAGCAGTTCTCC. This translates into CASSFSGSRNEQFS. This chain uses TRBV5-1 with TRBJ2-1; TRBD2 agrees at 9 bases. The germline V gene has CDR1 SGHRS and CDR2 YFSETQ. The V segment lost 2 bases and the J segment 7 bases; nucleotides outside the gene matches: 4. CDR3 size: 14 residues.

Regarding this clonotype: A read error may produce the germline difference seen at one junction end. The rearrangement uses TRBV29-1 and TRBJ1-4; a weak D match, TRBD1 (5 bases). CDR3 length equals 13 residues. CDR1 and CDR2 from the germline V gene are SQVTM and ANQGSEA. The CDR3 DNA is TGCAGCGGTATGACAAGGGGTAATGAAGAACTGTTTTTT. Encoded protein: CSGMTRGNEELFF.

As concerns this clonotype: Relative to the germline gene, one junction end is altered; a read error may explain this. This chain joins TRBV12-3 or TRBV12-4 and TRBJ1-5; D is perhaps TRBD1 (5 bases). The CDR3 is 15 residues long. DNA of the CDR3: TGTGTCAGCAGTTTAGTGGGACTGGGCGGTCAGCCCCAGCATTTT. It translates to CVSSLVGLGGQPQHF.

A remark on this clonotype: Relative to the germline gene, one junction end is altered; a read error may explain this. V usage is TRBV29-1 and J usage is TRBJ2-2; D is tentatively TRBD1 or TRBD2 (5 bases each). This CDR3 is 13 amino acids long. Germline lookup yields CDR1 SQVTM and CDR2 ANQGSEA. The CDR3 region is CSVTGHSSWELLF. The DNA of the CDR3 is TGCAGCGTCACGGGGCACTCGAGCTGGGAGCTGTTATTT.

This clonotype was counted many times. A junction end diverges from the germline sequence, so it may reflect a read error. The chain combines TRBV11-1 with TRBJ2-1; no definite D call. The CDR3 totals 16 residues. The V gene's germline CDR1 is SGHAT and CDR2 FQDESV (reference sequence). CDR3 protein: CASSLAARRSYNEQLF. The CDR3 DNA sequence: TGTGCCAGCAGTTTAGCTGCGCGCCGGAGCTACAATGAGCAGCTCTTC.

A word on this clonotype: Mismatch with germline at one junction end may stem from a read error. The rearrangement joins TRBV11-2 to TRBJ2-1; 8 nucleotides line up with TRBD2. CDR3 length: 14 residues. Germline CDR1 reads SGHAT; CDR2 reads FQNNGV. CDR3 in amino acids: CASGLLADFNEQLF. The CDR3 DNA sequence: TGTGCCAGCGGCTTACTAGCGGACTTCAATGAGCAGTTATTC.

V is TRBV4-1 and J is TRBJ2-2, with a tentative D call TRBD2 (7 bases). The V gene's germline CDR1 is MGHRA and CDR2 YSYEKL. This CDR3 spans 17 amino acids. Trimming removed 11 bases at V and 0 bases at J, with 22 bases between. DNA of the CDR3: TGCGCCGGTAGCCAAGAGGGGGGGTGGTCGAACACCGGGGAGCTGTTTTTT. Its protein product is CAGSQEGGWSNTGELFF.

Of note for this clonotype: Here the CDR3 omits its conserved ending phenylalanine or tryptophan, so a read error is the likely source. This rearrangement joins TRBV6-1 to TRBJ2-7, with 8 bases fitting TRBD1. Germline V gene lookup returns CDR1 MNHNS and CDR2 SASEGT. This CDR3 comprises 14 residues. The chain's CDR3 is CASSAHGQGYKQYL. In nucleotides, the CDR3 is TGTGCCAGCAGTGCCCACGGACAGGGCTACAAGCAGTACCTC.

This clonotype was counted ten times or more. The V and J genes are TRBV6-2 or TRBV6-3 and TRBJ1-1, with a possible D match to TRBD1 (6 bases). Per germline, CDR1 MNHEY and CDR2 SVGEGT. V was shortened by 6 bases and J by 3 bases, with 11 bases between the two germline ends. This CDR3 contains 13 residues. CDR3 loop: CASSPTGYTEAFF. Here the CDR3 DNA reads TGTGCCAGCAGCCCTACAGGGTACACTGAAGCTTTCTTT.

As to this clonotype: Its ends do not fully match the called genes, so a read error is possible. The chain carries TRBV4-1 and TRBJ2-2; D is perhaps TRBD1 or TRBD2 (7 bases each). The CDR3 consists of 16 residues. Germline V gene data show CDR1 as MGHRA and CDR2 as YSYEKL. CDR3 region: CASSQDRSRGAGELVF. The CDR3, as DNA: TGCGCCAGCAGCCAAGATCGGAGCAGGGGGGCGGGGGAGCTGGTTTTT.

The V and J genes are TRBV13 and TRBJ2-7; the D gene could be TRBD1 or TRBD2 (5 bases each). The CDR3 length is 18 residues. Trimming removed 1 base at V and 4 bases at J, with 23 bases between. Germline loops: CDR1 PRHDT, CDR2 FYEKMQ (reference sequence). For the CDR3, the DNA is TGTGCCAGCAGCTTAGACCGGGACGGGGTAGTTGGTTCGTACGAGCAGTACTTC. This translates into CASSLDRDGVVGSYEQYF.